The T cell receptor (beta chain) under discussion was sequenced for a study of shared clonotypes between healthy human individuals (dated by TCRdb to 2019 to 2021). Broadly, across the study: The cohort comprised a couple of women and a few men aged 18 to 49 years. Per donor, three plates each were used for CD4 naive and CD4 memory, two for CD8 naive, and one for CD8 memory. The study deeply sequenced blood TCR repertoires of about 5 healthy adults to estimate repertoire size and the extent of clonotype sharing between individuals. To increase sequencing depth and limit assay-specific biases, TCR repertoire library preparation and sequencing were carried out by different laboratories using diverse techniques. Leukapheresis yielded between about 0.85 and 10 billion PBMCs per donor. On the study overall, not on this receptor specifically: Sampling was restricted to blood, and TCR repertoires in tissues likely differ from the TCR repertoires found in blood. Across a handful of donors, approximately 5% of naive CD4, more than 3% of naive CD8, around 2.1% of memory CD4, and approximately 0.4% of memory CD8 clonotypes were shared. Pairwise subsampling indicated that sequencing depth was expected to affect the degree of clonotype sharing among donors. Larger estimated clonotype richness was generally found for naive subsets than for memory subsets. Clonotypes shared by all four sorted-subset donors showed higher generation probabilities than non-shared clonotypes. Incomplete sequencing was indicated by rarefaction of sorted-subset datasets, despite the large sequencing depth. Because the study included only a small number of donors, the genetic and exposure-history diversity represented was limited.

The donors were healthy, HIV-negative adults who had no recently reported acute infections or vaccinations. Every donor was a Caucasian adult living in Nashville, Tennessee, USA. CD4+ T cells were enriched through magnetic negative selection, after which naive cells were positively selected on CD45RA and the remaining negative fraction served as the memory subset. Blood was collected by leukapheresis, and PBMCs were isolated by Ficoll-Histopaque density gradient centrifugation and then cryopreserved in liquid nitrogen vapor phase. Analytical flow cytometry was used to check the purity and quantity of each magnetically sorted T cell population. Genomic DNA was isolated from every sorted fraction and measured by UV absorbance on a Nanodrop 2000c. V ends up 0 bases short and J 2 bases short, with an unmatched junction base count of 4. The CDR3, cysteine through phenylalanine, is 15 amino acids long. Just CDR3 DNA is preserved here, 45 bases in frame from base 1. The germline V gene (reference sequence) gives CDR1 as SGHKS and CDR2 as YYEKEE.

Using the deep immunoSEQ assay, TCR CDR3 regions were amplified from genomic DNA by multiplex PCR. Genomic DNA extracted from each cell subset was distributed evenly over all wells of several immunoSEQ 96-well plates, and each plate served as one replicate. For sorted subsets, each replicate PCR was loaded with 150 to 250 ng genomic DNA, equivalent to 30,000 or so T cell genomes. Purified libraries were quantified with a Qubit 3.0 fluorometer, sized on a Bioanalyzer 2100, and re-quantified with the KAPA Library Quantification kit. Every immunoSEQ 96-well plate was sequenced on a dedicated single-read 150-cycle Illumina NextSeq 550 flow cell. Regarding the original processing steps: Because only junctional sequences without quality scores were contained in the immunoSEQ output, filtering matching that applied to full-length reads could not be performed. To assign V/J genes and CDR3, sequences were annotated using PyIR, a Python wrapper for IgBLAST v1.9, with IMGT germline references. Reads were removed for weak V/J assignments (E-value above 1e-6), missing CDR3, stop codons, out-of-frame junctions, or ambiguous translated residues. V3J clonotypes were defined by identical inferred V gene, J gene, and CDR3 amino acid sequence. Percentage overlap between repertoires was calculated by dividing the number of shared unique clonotypes by the size of the smaller repertoire. Richness of each repertoire was evaluated using RTK rarefaction, the Chao1 estimator, and Recon v2.1 estimates of unobserved clonotypes. Generation probabilities were computed with OLGA for all TCRbeta clonotypes obtained by the gDNA method from four donors. The table was pulled from immuneACCESS by TCRdb, which kept in-frame rearrangements only. Such tables lose some clones; where checked, under half of the loss comes from unresolved V genes, and the rest has no known cause. V, J and clone size are taken as reported in that table, and D and trimming were inferred from the DNA itself. This sample gives some 1 million clones in total; about 75% of them show up just once. The ten biggest clones cover 1.4% of the sample.

Notes on this clone: The target of this receptor is not known. Per-nucleotide qualities are absent, and no much larger clonotype sits a single base away.

The receptor was isolated from a man in his late teens or twenties in good health. The chain employs TRBV5-5 and TRBJ2-7, and 8 bases in between align with TRBD2. Sequencing was carried out using memory CD4+ T cells sorted from blood. According to the study, the label for this sample's cell subset or site signals: CD45RA-negative fraction. The nucleotide sequence is given as TGTGCCAGCAGCTTGGCCGGGGGGGCCACCTACGAGCAGTACTTC. This codes for CASSLAGGATYEQYF.